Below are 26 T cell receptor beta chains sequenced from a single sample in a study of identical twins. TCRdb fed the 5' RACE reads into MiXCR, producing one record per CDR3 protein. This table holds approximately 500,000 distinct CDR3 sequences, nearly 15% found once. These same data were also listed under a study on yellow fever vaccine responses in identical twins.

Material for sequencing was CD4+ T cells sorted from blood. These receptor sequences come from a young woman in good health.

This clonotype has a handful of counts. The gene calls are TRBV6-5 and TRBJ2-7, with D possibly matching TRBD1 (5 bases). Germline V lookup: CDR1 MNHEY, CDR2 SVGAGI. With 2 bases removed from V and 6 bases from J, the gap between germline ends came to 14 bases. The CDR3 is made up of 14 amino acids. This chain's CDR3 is CASSYQGASGEQYV. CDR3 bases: TGTGCCAGCAGTTACCAAGGGGCCTCGGGCGAGCAGTACGTC.

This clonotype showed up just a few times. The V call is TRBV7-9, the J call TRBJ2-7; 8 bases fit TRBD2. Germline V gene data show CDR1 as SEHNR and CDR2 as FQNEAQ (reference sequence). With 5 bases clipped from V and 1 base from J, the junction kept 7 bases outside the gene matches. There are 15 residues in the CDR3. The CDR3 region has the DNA TGTGCCAGCAGCCCAGAGGGACTAGAGTCCTACGAGCAGTACTTC. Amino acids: CASSPEGLESYEQYF.

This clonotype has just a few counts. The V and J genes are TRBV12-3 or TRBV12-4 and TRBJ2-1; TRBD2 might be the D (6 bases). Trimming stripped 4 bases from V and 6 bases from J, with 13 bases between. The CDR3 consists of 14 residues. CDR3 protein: CASSSAGSPNEQFF. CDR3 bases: TGTGCCAGCAGTTCAGCGGGCAGCCCCAATGAGCAGTTCTTC.

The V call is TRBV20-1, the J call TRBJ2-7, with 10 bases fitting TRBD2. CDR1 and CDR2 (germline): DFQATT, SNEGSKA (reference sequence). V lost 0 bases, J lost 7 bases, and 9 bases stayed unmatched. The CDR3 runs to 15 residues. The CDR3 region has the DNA TGCAGTGCTAGAGATGCGGGAGCGGGGGGGCCTGAGCAGTACGTC. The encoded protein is CSARDAGAGGPEQYV.

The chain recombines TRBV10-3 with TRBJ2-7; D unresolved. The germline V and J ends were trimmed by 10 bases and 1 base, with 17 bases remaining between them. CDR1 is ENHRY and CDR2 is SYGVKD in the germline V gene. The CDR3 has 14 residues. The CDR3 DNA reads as TGTGCCAGCCGGTTGGATCCCCAATCCTACGAGCAGTACGTC. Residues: CASRLDPQSYEQYV.

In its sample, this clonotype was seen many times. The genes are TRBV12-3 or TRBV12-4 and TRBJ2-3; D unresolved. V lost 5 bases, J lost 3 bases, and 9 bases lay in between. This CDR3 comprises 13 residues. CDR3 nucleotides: TGTGCCAGCAGTCCCCCGATGACAGATACGCAGTATTTT. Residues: CASSPPMTDTQYF.

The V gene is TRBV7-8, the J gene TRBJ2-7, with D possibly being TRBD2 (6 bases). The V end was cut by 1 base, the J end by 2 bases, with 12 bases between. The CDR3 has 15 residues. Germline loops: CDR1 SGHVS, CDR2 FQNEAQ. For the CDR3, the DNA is TGTGCCAGCAGCTTAGTGGAGGGTTGGACCTACGAGCAGTACTTC. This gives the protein CASSLVEGWTYEQYF.

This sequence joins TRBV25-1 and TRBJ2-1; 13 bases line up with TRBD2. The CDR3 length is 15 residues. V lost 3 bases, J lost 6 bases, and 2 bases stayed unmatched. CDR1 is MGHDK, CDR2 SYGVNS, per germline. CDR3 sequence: CASSETSGGSNEQFF. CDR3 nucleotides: TGTGCCAGCAGTGAGACTAGCGGGGGGAGCAATGAGCAGTTCTTC.

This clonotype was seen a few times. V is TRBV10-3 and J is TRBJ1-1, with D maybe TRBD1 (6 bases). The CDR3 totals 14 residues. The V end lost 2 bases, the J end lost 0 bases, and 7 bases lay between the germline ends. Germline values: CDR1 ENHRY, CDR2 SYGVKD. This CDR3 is CAISEGQMNTEAFF. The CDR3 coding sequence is TGTGCCATCAGTGAGGGACAGATGAACACTGAAGCTTTCTTT.

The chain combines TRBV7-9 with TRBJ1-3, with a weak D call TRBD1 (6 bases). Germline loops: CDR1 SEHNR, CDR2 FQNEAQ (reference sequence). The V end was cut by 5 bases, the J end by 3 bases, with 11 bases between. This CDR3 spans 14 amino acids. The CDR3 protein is CASSPEGGGNTIYF. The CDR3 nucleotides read TGTGCCAGCAGCCCGGAGGGGGGTGGAAACACCATATATTTT.

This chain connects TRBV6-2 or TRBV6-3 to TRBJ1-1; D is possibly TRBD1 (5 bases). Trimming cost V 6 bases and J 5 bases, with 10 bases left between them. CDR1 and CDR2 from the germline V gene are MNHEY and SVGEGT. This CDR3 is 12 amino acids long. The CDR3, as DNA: TGTGCCAGCAGGTCCAGGGAGACTGAAGCTTTCTTT. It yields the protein CASRSRETEAFF.

This chain's CDR3 is CASRQGVGSYEQYF. DNA for the CDR3: TGTGCCAGCAGACAGGGGGTAGGGTCCTACGAGCAGTACTTC. The genes are TRBV12-3 or TRBV12-4 and TRBJ2-7; 8 bases map to TRBD1. The CDR3 loop spans 14 amino acids. J gave up 1 base and V 6 bases, and 5 bases lay outside the gene matches.

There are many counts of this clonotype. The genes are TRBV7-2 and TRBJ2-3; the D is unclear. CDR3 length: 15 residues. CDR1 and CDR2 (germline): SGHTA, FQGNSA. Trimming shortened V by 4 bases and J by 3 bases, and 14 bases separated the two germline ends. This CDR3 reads CASSSSLLATDTQYF. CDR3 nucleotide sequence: TGTGCCAGCAGCTCCTCCCTTTTGGCGACAGATACGCAGTATTTT.

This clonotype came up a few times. CDR3 in amino acids: CASSQGGSRQYV. CDR3 sequence (DNA): TGTGCCAGCAGCCAAGGGGGATCCCGGCAGTACGTC. V is TRBV3-1 and J is TRBJ2-7; no clear D. From germline, CDR1 is LGHDT and CDR2 YNNKEL (reference sequence). The V end was cut by 1 base, the J end by 9 bases, with 10 bases between. The CDR3 has 12 amino acids.

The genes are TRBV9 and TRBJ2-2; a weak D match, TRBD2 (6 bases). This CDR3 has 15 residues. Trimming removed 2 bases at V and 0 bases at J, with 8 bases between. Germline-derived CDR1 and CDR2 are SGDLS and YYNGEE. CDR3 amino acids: CASSVLAANTGELFF. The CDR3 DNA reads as TGTGCCAGCAGCGTTTTAGCGGCGAACACCGGGGAGCTGTTTTTT.

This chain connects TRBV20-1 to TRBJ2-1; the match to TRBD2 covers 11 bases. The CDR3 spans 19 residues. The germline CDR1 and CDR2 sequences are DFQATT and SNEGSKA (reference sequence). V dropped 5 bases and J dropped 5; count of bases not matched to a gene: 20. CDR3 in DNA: TGCAGTGCTGGAGGCTTTTTAGCGGGGGGGCTGTGGACAAACAATGAGCAGTTCTTC. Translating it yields CSAGGFLAGGLWTNNEQFF.

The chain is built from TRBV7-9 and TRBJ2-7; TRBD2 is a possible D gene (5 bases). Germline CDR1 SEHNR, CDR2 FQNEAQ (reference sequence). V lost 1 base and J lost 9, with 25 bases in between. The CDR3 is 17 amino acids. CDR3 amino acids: CASSLGEAGPTGLGQYF. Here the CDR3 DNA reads TGTGCCAGCAGCTTAGGAGAGGCCGGACCCACTGGACTGGGGCAGTACTTC.

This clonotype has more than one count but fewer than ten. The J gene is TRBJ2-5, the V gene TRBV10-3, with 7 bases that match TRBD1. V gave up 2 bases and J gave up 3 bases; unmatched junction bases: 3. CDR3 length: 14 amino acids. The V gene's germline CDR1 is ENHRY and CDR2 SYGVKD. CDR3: CAISELGTEETQYF. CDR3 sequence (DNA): TGTGCCATCAGTGAGCTCGGGACAGAAGAGACCCAGTACTTC.

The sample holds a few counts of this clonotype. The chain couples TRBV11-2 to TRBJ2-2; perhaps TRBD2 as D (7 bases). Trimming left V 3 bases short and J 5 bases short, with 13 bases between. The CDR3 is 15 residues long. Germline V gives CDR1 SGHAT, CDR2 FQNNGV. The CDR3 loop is CASSFEGGRTGELFF. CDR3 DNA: TGTGCCAGCAGCTTCGAGGGGGGGCGAACCGGGGAGCTGTTTTTT.

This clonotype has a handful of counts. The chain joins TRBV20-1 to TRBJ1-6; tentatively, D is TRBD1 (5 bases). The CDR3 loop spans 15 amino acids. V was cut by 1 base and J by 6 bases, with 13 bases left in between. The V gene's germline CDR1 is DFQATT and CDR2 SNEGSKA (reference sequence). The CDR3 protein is CSARVGGSSNSPLHF. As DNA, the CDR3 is TGCAGTGCTAGAGTCGGGGGGTCAAGTAATTCACCCCTCCACTTT.

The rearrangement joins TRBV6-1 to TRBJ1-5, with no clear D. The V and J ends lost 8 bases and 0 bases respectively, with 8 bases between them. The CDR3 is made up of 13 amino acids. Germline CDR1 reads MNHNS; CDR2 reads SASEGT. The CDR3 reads CASAVYSNQPQHF. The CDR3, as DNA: TGTGCCAGCGCAGTCTATAGCAATCAGCCCCAGCATTTT.

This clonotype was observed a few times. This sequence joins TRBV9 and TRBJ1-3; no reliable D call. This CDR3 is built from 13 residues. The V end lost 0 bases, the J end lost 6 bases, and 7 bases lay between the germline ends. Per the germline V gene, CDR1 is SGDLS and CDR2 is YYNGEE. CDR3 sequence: CASSVVGANTIYF. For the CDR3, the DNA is TGTGCCAGCAGCGTAGTCGGAGCAAACACCATATATTTT.

The DNA of the CDR3 is TGTGCCAGCAGGTGGACAGGGGAAAAACTGTTTTTT. Its translation: CASRWTGEKLFF. The genes are TRBV7-8 and TRBJ1-4; 8 bases are shared with TRBD1. The germline gives CDR1 SGHVS, CDR2 FQNEAQ. Losses at the gene ends were 6 bases for V and 8 bases for J; bases not matched to a gene: 2. This CDR3 is 12 amino acids long.

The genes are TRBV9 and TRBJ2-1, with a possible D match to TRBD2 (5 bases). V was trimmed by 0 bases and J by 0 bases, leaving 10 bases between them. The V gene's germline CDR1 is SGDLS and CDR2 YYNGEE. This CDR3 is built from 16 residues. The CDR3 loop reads CASSVETRASYNEQFF. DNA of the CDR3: TGTGCCAGCAGCGTAGAAACTAGGGCCTCCTACAATGAGCAGTTCTTC.

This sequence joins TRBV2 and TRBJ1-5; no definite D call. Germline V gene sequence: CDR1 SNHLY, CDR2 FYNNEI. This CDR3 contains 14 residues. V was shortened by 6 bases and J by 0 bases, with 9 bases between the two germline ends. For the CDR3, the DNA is TGTGCCAGCAGCGATGACCTTAGCAATCAGCCCCAGCATTTT. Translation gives CASSDDLSNQPQHF.

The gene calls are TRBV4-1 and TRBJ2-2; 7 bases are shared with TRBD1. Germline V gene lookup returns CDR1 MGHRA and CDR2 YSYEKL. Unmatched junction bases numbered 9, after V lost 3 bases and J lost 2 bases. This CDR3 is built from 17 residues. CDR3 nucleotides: TGCGCCAGCAGCCAGGCAGGGGGTGGGGGCAACACCGGGGAGCTGTTTTTT. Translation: CASSQAGGGGNTGELFF.